The 5 T cell receptor beta chains listed next were all sequenced from one sample in a study of blood T cell repertoires in COVID-19. Data came from immunoSEQ multiplex PCR; TCRdb stores just in-frame clones and leaves some out. Altogether around 150,000 clones are present, roughly 90% being singletons, with the ten largest covering about 5.3%. Input material: peripheral blood. The receptors were gathered from a man aged 25-40 years with COVID-19, enrolled during active disease.

This clone was counted once. The rearrangement joins TRBV7-2 to TRBJ2-5; a possible D gene is TRBD1 (6 bases). Trimming took off 5 bases at V and 2 bases at J, with 15 bases between the two ends. CDR1 SGHTA and CDR2 FQGNSA come from the germline V gene. This CDR3 has 15 residues. Here the CDR3 reads CASSRGQTKQETQYF. The CDR3 nucleotides are TGTGCCAGCAGCCGGGGACAAACTAAACAAGAGACCCAGTACTTC. Based on the CDR3 plus reference TRBV7-2 and TRBJ2-5, the full variable domain is GAGVSQSPSNKVTEKGKDVELRCDPISGHTALYWYRQSLGQGLEFLIYFQGNSAPDKSGLPSDRFSAERTGGSVSTLTIQRTQQEDSAVYLCASSRGQTKQETQYFGPGTRLLVL.

CDR3 amino acids: CASSLVLWTGLYEQYF. In DNA, the CDR3 is TGTGCCAGCAGCTTGGTTTTATGGACAGGGCTTTACGAGCAGTACTTC. This chain connects TRBV5-4 to TRBJ2-7; 8 bases fit TRBD1. V gave up 0 bases and J gave up 4 bases; unmatched junction bases: 9. In germline, CDR1 is SGHNT, CDR2 YYREEE (reference sequence). The CDR3 totals 16 residues.

The rearrangement joins TRBV19 to TRBJ2-7, with TRBD1 matching over 7 bases. This CDR3 has 16 amino acids. V lost 4 bases to trimming and J lost 2 bases; unmatched junction nucleotides: 11. Germline lookup yields CDR1 LNHDA and CDR2 SQIVND (reference sequence). CDR3 in amino acids: CASSTQGVPTPYEQYF. In DNA, the CDR3 is TGTGCCAGTAGTACGCAGGGGGTACCTACCCCCTACGAGCAGTACTTC. Full variable domain (outside the CDR3, taken from reference TRBV19 and TRBJ2-7): DGGITQSPKYLFRKEGQNVTLSCEQNLNHDAMYWYRQDPGQGLRLIYYSQIVNDFQKGDIAEGYSVSREKKESFPLTVTSAQKNPTAFYLCASSTQGVPTPYEQYFGPGTRLTVT.

The chain combines TRBV4-1 with TRBJ1-5; D not certain. Trimming stripped 4 bases from V and 0 bases from J, with 10 bases between. The CDR3 is 15 amino acids. CDR1 and CDR2 (germline): MGHRA, YSYEKL. The CDR3 DNA reads as TGCGCCAGCAGCCCCTCAGTTCATAGCAATCAGCCCCAGCATTTT. Encoded protein: CASSPSVHSNQPQHF.

CDR3 residues: CASSQGSGGIGYGYTF. DNA of the CDR3: TGCGCCAGCAGCCAAGGTTCAGGGGGCATCGGCTATGGCTACACCTTC. This chain uses TRBV4-3 with TRBJ1-2, with 8 bases lining up with TRBD1. The CDR3 extends over 16 amino acids. Germline V CDR1 and CDR2: LGHNA, YSLEER. V gave up 1 base and J gave up 4 bases; unmatched junction bases: 8.